This TCR beta chain is from a study of shared clonotypes between healthy human individuals. The junction had 4 bases not matched to a gene; V was cut back by 5 bases and J by 8 bases. The CDR3 contains 12 residues. Germline values: CDR1 SEHNR, CDR2 FQNEAQ (reference sequence). This clone was seen a few times. Produced via immunoSEQ multiplex PCR; TCRdb's table is partial and in-frame only. In the table there are 2.3 million or so clones, just over 90% of which are singletons. The receptor was derived from a man in his late teens or twenties in good health. Some clones in this sample may be carry-over from other donors' samples. Material: naive CD4+ T cells from PBMCs. Indicated subset: CD45RA+ positively selected. The rearrangement uses TRBV7-9 and TRBJ1-1; 8 bases align to TRBD1. CDR3 sequence: CASSPRGLEAFF. CDR3 in DNA: TGTGCCAGCAGCCCCAGGGGGCTCGAAGCTTTCTTT.